The 10 T cell receptor beta chains given below trace back to one sample, sequenced in a study of blood T cell repertoires in COVID-19. Sequencing was performed with immunoSEQ multiplex PCR; in TCRdb, only in-frame clones are kept and a portion is missing. The data show about 120,000 clones, 65% to 90% seen once. Specimen: peripheral blood. These receptors were collected from a man older than 75 with active or convalescent COVID-19.

The gene calls are TRBV4-1 and TRBJ1-5; D possibly corresponds to TRBD1 (5 bases). V was cut by 1 base and J by 5 bases, with 12 bases left in between. CDR3 length equals 15 residues. Germline CDR1 MGHRA, CDR2 YSYEKL. CDR3 amino acids: CASSQGAGDYQPQHF. For the CDR3, the DNA is TGCGCCAGCAGCCAAGGCGCGGGGGACTATCAGCCCCAGCATTTT.

The chain uses TRBV4-3 and TRBJ1-1; D gene uncertain. The germline V and J ends were trimmed by 1 base and 1 base, with 10 bases remaining between them. CDR1 and CDR2 from the germline V gene are LGHNA and YSLEER. The CDR3 is 15 residues long. CDR3 sequence: CASSQGDSGNTEAFF. The CDR3 DNA reads TGCGCCAGCAGCCAAGGGGATAGCGGGAACACTGAAGCTTTCTTT.

The chain recombines TRBV7-9 with TRBJ1-3, with TRBD1 as a possible D gene (6 bases). Between the trimmed V and J ends, which lost 4 bases and 3 bases, there was a span of 16 bases. The CDR3 consists of 16 residues. CDR1 is SEHNR, CDR2 FQNEAQ, per germline (reference sequence). In DNA, the CDR3 is TGTGCCAGCAGCTCTCAGGGGCCCACCGTTGGAAACACCATATATTTT. Translated: CASSSQGPTVGNTIYF. Full variable domain (remainder filled in from reference TRBV7-9 and TRBJ1-3): DTGVSQNPRHKITKRGQNVTFRCDPISEHNRLYWYRQTLGQGPEFLTYFQNEAQLEKSRLLSDRFSAERPKGSFSTLEIQRTEQGDSAMYLCASSSQGPTVGNTIYFGEGSWLTVV.

The chain couples TRBV6-5 to TRBJ1-6, with D possibly TRBD1 on 6 matching bases. Trimming took 7 bases from V and 7 from J, leaving 17 bases between them. CDR3 length: 15 residues. In germline, CDR1 is MNHEY, CDR2 SVGAGI. CDR3 DNA sequence: TGTGCCAGCACCCTAGGGGGGGGCCTAAATTCACCCCTCCACTTT. As protein: CASTLGGGLNSPLHF.

This clone appeared once. This sequence joins TRBV6-2 or TRBV6-3 and TRBJ2-7; D may be TRBD1 (6 bases). Trimming took off 6 bases at V and 2 bases at J, with 17 bases between the two ends. Germline CDR1 and CDR2: MNHEY and SVGEGT. This CDR3 contains 15 residues. CDR3 region: CASSLGQLGTYEQYF. DNA of the CDR3: TGTGCCAGCAGCCTAGGACAGTTGGGGACCTACGAGCAGTACTTC.

The V call is TRBV6-6, the J call TRBJ1-6; 7 nucleotides align to TRBD1. The ends lost 8 bases at V and 7 bases at J; junction bases unmatched: 8. CDR3 length equals 14 residues. Per the germline V gene, CDR1 is MNHNY and CDR2 is SVGAGI (reference sequence). CDR3 amino acids: CASSIQGPNSPLHF. The DNA for the CDR3 is TGTGCCAGCTCGATACAGGGGCCGAATTCACCCCTCCACTTT.

The chain employs TRBV2 and TRBJ1-6, with 7 bases lining up with TRBD1. Trimming removed 6 bases from V and 6 bases from J; junction bases left unmatched: 2. This CDR3 contains 13 residues. CDR1 SNHLY and CDR2 FYNNEI come from the germline V gene. CDR3 nucleotides: TGTGCCAGCAGCAGGGACAGTAATTCACCCCTCCACTTT. Its protein is CASSRDSNSPLHF.

The V call is TRBV7-6, the J call TRBJ2-1; 10 positions match TRBD2. Germline lookup yields CDR1 SGHVS and CDR2 FNYEAQ. The J segment lost 2 bases and the V segment lost 2 bases, leaving 3 bases of the junction unmatched. The CDR3 has 16 residues. The CDR3: CASSLRLAGAYNEQFF. The CDR3 coding sequence is TGTGCCAGCAGCTTAAGACTAGCGGGTGCCTACAATGAGCAGTTCTTC.

The chain joins TRBV7-9 to TRBJ2-5, with 10 bases fitting TRBD1. Germline-derived CDR1 and CDR2 are SEHNR and FQNEAQ (reference sequence). The CDR3 extends over 16 amino acids. Trimming took 5 bases from V and 5 from J; bases not matched to a gene: 11. CDR3 nucleotide sequence: TGTGCCAGCAGCCTTTGGACAGGGGGTTCGAGGGAGACCCAGTACTTC. As protein: CASSLWTGGSRETQYF.

This chain connects TRBV24-1 to TRBJ2-2, with TRBD2 matching over 11 bases. This CDR3 has 17 amino acids. Germline values: CDR1 KGHDR, CDR2 SFDVKD. V was pared by 1 base and J by 4 bases, with 4 bases of the junction left unmatched. For the CDR3, the DNA is TGTGCCACCAGTGATTTTAGCCTAGCGGGGGGCACCGGGGAGCTGTTTTTT. This gives the protein CATSDFSLAGGTGELFF.